The 29 T cell receptor beta chains presented below share a single source sample, sequenced in a study of CD8+CD57+ T cells in acquired aplastic anemia. Genomic DNA served as template for TCR beta VDJ and CDR3 profiling. A single record per CDR3 protein comes from TCRdb applying MiXCR to the reads. The sample consists of fewer than 200,000 distinct CDR3 sequences, about three fifths of them appearing once. Sequencing was performed on sorted CD4+, CD8+, or CD8+CD57+ T cells (not recorded which) from PBMCs. These receptor sequences come from a human donor in good health.

With regard to this clonotype: A clone one base away is much larger, so this may be a read error. The missing conserved phenylalanine or tryptophan at the end of this CDR3 makes a read error likely. The chain links TRBV5-8 to TRBJ2-7, with TRBD1 matching over 11 bases. CDR3 length: 16 amino acids. Trimming cost V 4 bases and J 5 bases; bases outside gene matches: 11. The germline V gene encodes CDR1 SGHTS and CDR2 YDEGEE. CDR3 bases: TGTGCCAGCAGCCCTTCCGGGACAGGGGGACGGGACGAGCAGTACTCC. Amino acids: CASSPSGTGGRDEQYS.

CDR3 coding DNA: TGTGCCAGCAGTTCTGGGACAGATGATTCCTACGAGCAGTACTTC. Residues: CASSSGTDDSYEQYF. The chain combines TRBV5-4 with TRBJ2-7; TRBD1 matches 7 bases. With 5 bases clipped from V and 1 base from J, the junction kept 9 bases outside the gene matches. The CDR3 has 15 residues. Germline assignment: CDR1 SGHNT and CDR2 YYREEE (reference sequence).

CDR3 in amino acids: CASSFSGGLAGVVYGQFF. The CDR3 bases are TGTGCCAGCAGTTTCTCCGGTGGGCTAGCGGGAGTGGTTTATGGGCAGTTCTTC. The gene calls are TRBV6-6 and TRBJ2-1; 10 bases match TRBD2. Trimming took 4 bases from V and 12 from J; bases not matched to a gene: 21. CDR3 size: 18 residues. Germline loops: CDR1 MNHNY, CDR2 SVGAGI (reference sequence).

A word on this clonotype: At one boundary the junction diverges from the germline segment, which might be a read error. This chain uses TRBV7-7 with TRBJ2-7; maybe TRBD1 (6 bases). The length of the CDR3 is 13 residues. CDR1 is SSHAT, CDR2 FNYEAQ, per germline (reference sequence). The CDR3 protein is CASSFRQADEQYF. The CDR3 nucleotides read TGTGCTAGCAGCTTCCGACAGGCCGACGAGCAGTACTTC.

The chain combines TRBV5-6 with TRBJ2-5, with 7 bases that match TRBD2. The CDR3 covers 15 residues. Germline values: CDR1 SGHDT, CDR2 YYEEEE. J was trimmed by 4 bases and V by 0 bases; bases with no gene match: 6. The CDR3 loop is CASSLDPGRRETQYF. The CDR3 DNA reads TGTGCCAGCAGCTTGGACCCCGGGAGGAGAGAGACCCAGTACTTC.

The V call is TRBV7-9, the J call TRBJ2-1; 10 bases are a match to TRBD2. The CDR3 has 16 residues. With V trimmed by 4 bases and J by 4 bases, 7 bases remained unmatched. Looked up from germline, CDR1 is SEHNR and CDR2 is FQNEAQ (reference sequence). The CDR3 reads CASSSSAGGPYNEQFF. The CDR3 DNA is TGTGCCAGCAGCTCGTCAGCGGGAGGGCCTTACAATGAGCAGTTCTTC.

This chain uses TRBV9 with TRBJ2-7; unclear D gene. Germline-derived CDR1 and CDR2 are SGDLS and YYNGEE. The V end was cut by 3 bases, the J end by 3 bases, with 13 bases between. This CDR3 is built from 14 residues. This CDR3 is CASSEGLVVYEQYF. The CDR3 coding sequence is TGTGCCAGCAGCGAAGGGCTAGTAGTCTACGAGCAGTACTTC.

The V and J genes are TRBV9 and TRBJ2-2, with 8 bases aligning to TRBD1. CDR1 SGDLS and CDR2 YYNGEE come from the germline V gene. CDR3 length: 17 residues. V dropped 0 bases and J dropped 8; count of bases not matched to a gene: 12. For the CDR3, the DNA is TGTGCCAGCAGCGTAGATAGCTGGGCAGGGGGCTCGGGGGAGCTGTTTTTT. Its protein is CASSVDSWAGGSGELFF. Drawing the rest from reference TRBV9 and TRBJ2-2, the complete variable domain is DSGVTQTPKHLITATGQRVTLRCSPRSGDLSVYWYQQSLDQGLQFLIQYYNGEERAKGNILERFSAQQFPDLHSELNLSSLELGDSALYFCASSVDSWAGGSGELFFGEGSRLTVL.

The rearrangement joins TRBV7-9 to TRBJ1-2, with a possible D match to TRBD1 (5 bases). V lost 2 bases to trimming and J lost 2 bases, with 9 bases between them. Germline V gene sequence: CDR1 SEHNR, CDR2 FQNEAQ (reference sequence). The CDR3 consists of 14 residues. The CDR3 DNA reads as TGTGCCAGCAGCTTAAGAGGGGCCAACTATGGCTACACCTTC. This sequence encodes CASSLRGANYGYTF. Using reference TRBV7-9 and TRBJ1-2 for the parts outside the CDR3, the full variable domain is DTGVSQNPRHKITKRGQNVTFRCDPISEHNRLYWYRQTLGQGPEFLTYFQNEAQLEKSRLLSDRFSAERPKGSFSTLEIQRTEQGDSAMYLCASSLRGANYGYTFGSGTRLTVV.

This clonotype appeared a single time. The chain combines TRBV7-6 with TRBJ2-7, with 7 bases lining up with TRBD2. This CDR3 comprises 15 residues. V trimming: 3 bases; J trimming: 3 bases; junction bases outside the gene matches: 8. Germline values: CDR1 SGHVS, CDR2 FNYEAQ. The CDR3 loop is CASSFRAGADYEQYF. In DNA, the CDR3 is TGTGCCAGCAGCTTTAGGGCGGGAGCAGACTACGAGCAGTACTTC.

This clonotype was recorded a few times. The genes are TRBV10-1 and TRBJ2-2, with D hard to call. CDR1 and CDR2 (germline): WNHNN, SYGVQD (reference sequence). The V end lost 2 bases, the J end lost 5 bases, and 9 bases lay between the germline ends. The CDR3 runs 14 residues. The CDR3 is CASSEKASTGELFF. In nucleotides, the CDR3 is TGCGCCAGCAGTGAGAAAGCGTCGACCGGGGAGCTGTTTTTT.

This clonotype has only one observation. This CDR3 reads CASTEGDGANVLTF. The DNA of the CDR3 is TGTGCCAGTACTGAAGGGGACGGGGCCAACGTCCTGACTTTC. This chain joins TRBV19 and TRBJ2-6; D may correspond to TRBD1 or TRBD2 (5 bases each). The CDR3 consists of 14 residues. With 7 bases removed from V and 4 bases from J, the gap between germline ends came to 11 bases. CDR1 and CDR2 (germline): LNHDA, SQIVND (reference sequence).

This clonotype occurred many times. This chain uses TRBV19 with TRBJ1-1; perhaps TRBD1 as D (5 bases). With 7 bases removed from V and 5 bases from J, the gap between germline ends came to 20 bases. This CDR3 contains 15 residues. Germline CDR1 and CDR2: LNHDA and SQIVND (reference sequence). The CDR3 reads CASITDGREDTEAFF. CDR3 DNA sequence: TGTGCCAGTATCACTGACGGCAGGGAGGATACTGAAGCTTTCTTT.

A few counts support this clonotype. The chain couples TRBV4-2 to TRBJ1-1, with a weak D call TRBD1 (6 bases). The germline V gene encodes CDR1 LGHNA and CDR2 YNFKEQ. The CDR3 has 15 amino acids. V lost 1 base, J lost 0 bases, and 9 bases lay in between. DNA of the CDR3: TGTGCCAGCAGCCAAGGGGACATTGTGAACACTGAAGCTTTCTTT. Its translation: CASSQGDIVNTEAFF.

This clonotype was picked up a small number of times. This chain links TRBV24-1 with TRBJ1-2; no clear D gene. The V and J ends lost 4 bases and 5 bases respectively, with 13 bases between them. CDR3 length: 14 residues. The germline V gene encodes CDR1 KGHDR and CDR2 SFDVKD. CDR3: CATSDPRGTYGYTF. The CDR3 DNA sequence: TGTGCCACCAGTGACCCCCGCGGCACGTATGGCTACACCTTC.

This clonotype was recorded once. The chain recombines TRBV14 with TRBJ1-6; D possibly corresponds to TRBD1 (6 bases). Trimming left V 1 base short and J 6 bases short, with 10 bases between. CDR3 length: 15 residues. CDR1 is SGHDN and CDR2 is FVKESK in the germline V gene. Here the CDR3 DNA reads TGTGCCAGCAGCCAAGTAGGGACACTTAATTCACCCCTCCACTTT. The encoded protein is CASSQVGTLNSPLHF.

This clonotype was found once. The chain couples TRBV12-3 or TRBV12-4 to TRBJ1-3, with D maybe TRBD1 (6 bases). There are 12 residues in the CDR3. V gave up 2 bases and J gave up 15 bases, with 14 bases separating them. CDR3 coding DNA: TGTGCCAGCAGTTTATCGACAGGAGGTCGATATTTT. This sequence encodes CASSLSTGGRYF.

As for this clonotype: Sequence at one end of the junction differs from germline and may be a read error. The chain combines TRBV9 with TRBJ2-1; D possibly corresponds to TRBD2 (6 bases). CDR1 and CDR2 (germline): SGDLS, YYNGEE. The CDR3 extends over 14 amino acids. The CDR3 bases are TGTGCCAGCAGTGATAGCGGACCCTACAGTGAGCAGTTCTTC. It translates to CASSDSGPYSEQFF.

The V and J genes are TRBV7-9 and TRBJ2-3; D call uncertain. Trimming removed 5 bases from V and 3 bases from J, with 6 bases in between. The CDR3 is 12 amino acids. CDR1 and CDR2 from the germline V gene are SEHNR and FQNEAQ (reference sequence). CDR3 sequence (DNA): TGTGCCAGCAGCGGGGAAACAGATACGCAGTATTTT. Its protein product is CASSGETDTQYF.

The chain joins TRBV7-4 to TRBJ2-3, with D possibly called TRBD1 or TRBD2 (5 bases each). The CDR3 has 14 amino acids. V was shortened by 8 bases and J by 6 bases, with 18 bases between the two germline ends. Germline V gene data show CDR1 as SGHVT and CDR2 as SQSDAQ. As DNA, the CDR3 is TGTGCCAGCGGTGATGGGGGTGGAAGGGATACGCAGTATTTT. Its protein product is CASGDGGGRDTQYF.

This clonotype was seen just once. The chain joins TRBV20-1 to TRBJ2-7; 8 bases are shared with TRBD2. Germline V gene sequence: CDR1 DFQATT, CDR2 SNEGSKA (reference sequence). Germline trimming cut 6 bases from V and 0 bases from J; bases unmatched to any gene: 4. The CDR3 is 13 amino acids. The CDR3 coding sequence is TGCAGTGCGACGACTAGCGCCTCCTACGAGCAGTACTTC. Its protein product is CSATTSASYEQYF.

This clonotype has a count of ten or more. V is TRBV14 and J is TRBJ2-1; D perhaps matches TRBD2 (6 bases). The CDR3 runs 15 residues. Germline loops: CDR1 SGHDN, CDR2 FVKESK. V lost 4 bases and J lost 4, with 14 bases in between. This CDR3 is CASSPPRERYNEQFF. Here the CDR3 DNA reads TGTGCCAGCAGCCCACCCCGGGAGAGATACAATGAGCAGTTCTTC.

V and J are TRBV20-1 and TRBJ1-2, with TRBD1 matching over 7 bases. The V gene's germline CDR1 is DFQATT and CDR2 SNEGSKA (reference sequence). This CDR3 contains 14 residues. The J segment lost 5 bases and the V segment lost 0 bases, leaving 6 bases of the junction unmatched. In DNA, the CDR3 is TGCAGTGCTAGAGATCGCCAGGGGGTGTATGGCTACACCTTC. Translated, it gives CSARDRQGVYGYTF.

This clonotype was picked up many times. The V gene is TRBV12-3 or TRBV12-4, the J gene TRBJ1-5; maybe TRBD1 (6 bases). Trimming cost V 6 bases and J 0 bases, with 15 bases left between them. The CDR3 sequence is 16 residues long. In DNA form, the CDR3 reads TGTGCCAGCAGCCCGACCTGGACAGATAGCAATCAGCCCCAGCATTTT. Its translation is CASSPTWTDSNQPQHF.

A few counts support this clonotype. The chain couples TRBV19 to TRBJ2-2; 8 positions match TRBD1. After removal of 6 bases from V and 1 base from J, the junction contained 1 base not matched to a gene. This CDR3 is built from 14 residues. CDR1 and CDR2 from the germline V gene are LNHDA and SQIVND (reference sequence). The CDR3 loop reads CASSGQGNTGELFF. In nucleotides, the CDR3 is TGTGCCAGTAGCGGACAGGGGAACACCGGGGAGCTGTTTTTT.

J is TRBJ2-1 and V is TRBV7-2; 10 positions match TRBD2. There are 17 residues in the CDR3. Unmatched junction bases numbered 10, after V lost 3 bases and J lost 5 bases. Germline CDR1 reads SGHTA; CDR2 reads FQGNSA. The CDR3 sequence is CASSLAVLAGANNEQFF. CDR3 DNA: TGTGCCAGCAGCTTGGCCGTGCTAGCGGGGGCTAACAATGAGCAGTTCTTC.

The J gene is TRBJ2-7, the V gene TRBV7-2; 8 bases map to TRBD1. CDR1 is SGHTA and CDR2 is FQGNSA in the germline V gene. The CDR3 extends over 14 amino acids. With V trimmed by 6 bases and J by 5 bases, 9 bases remained unmatched. The CDR3 DNA follows: TGTGCCAGCAGTTTACCCCAGGGGGCAAACGAGCAGTACTTC. This encodes CASSLPQGANEQYF.

The gene calls are TRBV4-1 and TRBJ2-7, with 7 nucleotides matching TRBD2. The CDR3 runs to 14 residues. Germline CDR1 reads MGHRA; CDR2 reads YSYEKL. Trimming took 0 bases from V and 2 from J; bases not matched to a gene: 1. The CDR3 loop is CASSQDGGAYEQYF. For the CDR3, the DNA is TGCGCCAGCAGCCAAGATGGGGGGGCCTACGAGCAGTACTTC.

Only one count was recorded for this clonotype. The chain recombines TRBV10-3 with TRBJ1-4; D unclear. CDR3 length: 13 residues. V lost 2 bases and J lost 5, with 6 bases in between. Germline V gives CDR1 ENHRY, CDR2 SYGVKD. The CDR3 DNA reads as TGTGCCATCAGTGAGCGGTCGAATGAAAAACTGTTTTTT. Translated, it gives CAISERSNEKLFF.